This TCR beta chain originates from a study of T cell responses to AZD1222 COVID-19 vaccine. Findings and caveats of the study: Vaccine-associated CD4 TCRs ranged over spike, dominating at 160-218 and 743-854. Sampling that yielded the repertoires occurred only after the peak T cell response. Only a handful of people who got AZD1222 tested seropositive at baseline.

Worth noting for this clone: Its antigen is not known.

The germline V and J ends were trimmed by 5 bases and 5 bases, with 14 bases remaining between them. The CDR3 loop spans 14 amino acids. CDR1 and CDR2 from the germline V gene are SGHNT and YYREEE (reference sequence). The repertoire was sequenced with immunoSEQ multiplex PCR; TCRdb's copy has only in-frame clones and lacks some. The table includes some 30,000 clones, 90% to 95% detected once. J is TRBJ2-1 and V is TRBV5-4; D unresolved. The source was peripheral blood, collected on day 0 of AZD1222 vaccination. The source is an adult in good health. CDR3 nucleotide sequence: TGTGCCAGCAGGCGGCTAGGTGGGAACAATGAGCAGTTCTTC. This encodes CASRRLGGNNEQFF.